Detailed here is one T cell receptor beta chain. CD8+ and CD4+ T cells taken from blood had their TCR beta sequenced. In contrast to the negatively isolated CD8+ and CD4+ T cells, TEMRA cells were FACS-enriched. The data were taken from a study of CD8 T cells in Susac syndrome. An input of roughly 0.5 to 1 ug of RNA was subjected to reverse transcription using random hexamers. Using its own MiXCR run on the immunoSEQ multiplex PCR reads, TCRdb lists one record per CDR3 protein. The data show some 48,000 distinct CDR3 sequences, 80% to 95% seen once. The length of the CDR3 is 20 residues. V was clipped by 4 bases and J by 8 bases; unmatched bases: 25. Looked up from germline, CDR1 is SGDLS and CDR2 is YYNGEE.

The chain recombines TRBV9 with TRBJ2-1; 9 bases agree with TRBD1. The sequenced sample was CD8+ T cells from PBMCs. The sequence was obtained from a human donor in good health. CDR3 nucleotide sequence: TGTGCCAGCAGCCAGGGGGGGACAGGGCGTTACACCTTACCCGGGGATGAGCAGTTCTTC. It yields the protein CASSQGGTGRYTLPGDEQFF.